Shown below are 31 T cell receptor beta chains from a single sample sequenced in a study of naive and memory T cell subsets (dated by TCRdb to between 2016 and 2019). Library construction relied on 5' RACE. The sequencer listed for this sample is Illumina MiSeq. Four rounds of PCR, run with the SP2 primer together with nested alpha and beta constant region primers, were used to amplify the ligated cDNA. TCRdb reprocessed the public reads (quality trimming at Q25 with fastp, clone calling with MiXCR) and kept in-frame beta chains. When rows share a CDR3 protein, they turn into one entry using the most common DNA and genes. The sample yields some 60,000 distinct CDR3 sequences; around 7.3% were counted once. The top ten clones comprise approximately 9.4% of the sample. The study reported a robust and sensitive protocol to amplify, sequence and analyze TCRs, based on 3' ligation of a UMI-containing oligonucleotide to TCR cDNA.

The receptor source for this set is a female donor in good health.

This clonotype was found many times. The J gene is TRBJ1-5, the V gene TRBV12-3 or TRBV12-4, with unresolved D. With 5 bases removed from V and 2 bases from J, the gap between germline ends came to 10 bases. CDR3 length equals 14 residues. CDR3: CASSKDEGNQPQHF. CDR3 nucleotide sequence: TGTGCCAGCAGTAAGGACGAGGGCAATCAGCCCCAGCATTTT.

With respect to this clonotype: An end of the junction does not agree with germline; a read error may underlie this. The chain uses TRBV5-6 and TRBJ1-5; D is uncertain. The V gene's germline CDR1 is SGHDT and CDR2 YYEEEE. The CDR3 has 14 residues. The CDR3 sequence is CASSGWGSHQPQHF. The CDR3 DNA follows: TGTGCCAGCAGCGGGTGGGGTAGCCATCAGCCCCAGCATTTT. The full variable domain, in which reference TRBV5-6 and TRBJ1-5 provide the parts outside the CDR3, is DAGVTQSPTHLIKTRGQQVTLRCSPKSGHDTVSWYQQALGQGPQFIFQYYEEEERQRGNFPDRFSGHQFPNYSSELNVNALLLGDSALYLCASSGWGSHQPQHFGDGTRLSIL.

The chain carries TRBV6-5 and TRBJ2-7; no definite D call. The CDR3 runs to 11 residues. The germline V gene has CDR1 MNHEY and CDR2 SVGAGI. Trimming pared 2 bases from V and 6 bases from J, leaving 5 bases between. The CDR3 DNA reads TGTGCCAGCAGTTACGGAGCCGAGCAGTACTTC. This translates into CASSYGAEQYF.

The chain combines TRBV11-2 with TRBJ2-7; a possible D gene is TRBD2 (5 bases). The CDR3 extends over 15 amino acids. In germline, CDR1 is SGHAT, CDR2 FQNNGV. With 1 base removed from V and 1 base from J, the gap between germline ends came to 11 bases. CDR3 sequence: CASSLASAVSYEQYF. In nucleotides, the CDR3 is TGTGCCAGCAGCTTAGCCTCAGCGGTTTCCTACGAGCAGTACTTC.

The chain carries TRBV7-6 and TRBJ2-3; D gene ambiguous. Trimming removed 3 bases at V and 6 bases at J, with 13 bases between. This CDR3 spans 14 amino acids. Germline CDR1 reads SGHVS; CDR2 reads FNYEAQ. CDR3 in amino acids: CASSFRRSSDTQYF. Written as DNA, the CDR3 is TGTGCCAGCAGCTTTCGACGTAGCAGCGATACGCAGTATTTT.

This clonotype was detected many times. This sequence joins TRBV12-3 or TRBV12-4 and TRBJ1-5, with TRBD1 as a possible D gene (5 bases). This CDR3 comprises 11 residues. With 2 bases removed from V and 9 bases from J, the gap between germline ends came to 5 bases. For the CDR3, the DNA is TGTGCCAGCAGTTTAAGGGGGCCCCAGCATTTT. Protein: CASSLRGPQHF.

The chain carries TRBV19 and TRBJ1-1, with no clear D. Germline V lookup: CDR1 LNHDA, CDR2 SQIVND (reference sequence). The CDR3 totals 15 residues. V lost 4 bases and J 4 bases, leaving 16 bases between the germline ends. As DNA, the CDR3 is TGTGCCAGTAGTACCCTTCCGTTAGGACGCACTGAAGCTTTCTTT. Amino acid sequence: CASSTLPLGRTEAFF.

The table lists this clonotype with many counts. The chain joins TRBV25-1 to TRBJ1-1; D gene unclear. Trimming left V 1 base short and J 5 bases short, with 11 bases between. Looked up from germline, CDR1 is MGHDK and CDR2 is SYGVNS. This CDR3 has 14 amino acids. The CDR3 loop is CASSEWGGRTEAFF. CDR3 nucleotides: TGTGCCAGCAGTGAATGGGGTGGTCGGACTGAAGCTTTCTTT. Complete variable domain (other parts from reference TRBV25-1 and TRBJ1-1): EADIYQTPRYLVIGTGKKITLECSQTMGHDKMYWYQQDPGMELHLIHYSYGVNSTEKGDLSSESTVSRIRTEHFPLTLESARPSHTSQYLCASSEWGGRTEAFFGQGTRLTVV.

There are many counts of this clonotype. CDR3 DNA sequence: TGTGCCAGCAGCTTAGTGCAGGGGTTGAACACTGAAGCTTTCTTT. Translation: CASSLVQGLNTEAFF. The chain uses TRBV11-1 and TRBJ1-1, with D maybe TRBD1 (6 bases). This CDR3 comprises 15 residues. Looked up from germline, CDR1 is SGHAT and CDR2 is FQDESV (reference sequence). Trimming shortened V by 1 base and J by 0 bases, and 9 bases separated the two germline ends.

J is TRBJ1-5 and V is TRBV7-2; no firm D call. The ends were cut back, 7 bases at V and 4 bases at J, with 11 bases in the middle. The CDR3 is made up of 13 amino acids. Germline values: CDR1 SGHTA, CDR2 FQGNSA. As DNA, the CDR3 is TGTGCCAGCACGCGGTCTGGAAATCAGCCCCAGCATTTT. It is translated as CASTRSGNQPQHF.

This clonotype was counted ten times or more. This sequence joins TRBV5-4 and TRBJ2-5; no firm D call. CDR3 size: 12 residues. Germline-derived CDR1 and CDR2 are SGHNT and YYREEE (reference sequence). V gave up 0 bases and J gave up 5 bases, with 5 bases separating them. The CDR3: CASSLARETQYF. DNA of the CDR3: TGTGCCAGCAGCTTGGCGCGCGAGACCCAGTACTTC.

This clonotype was found a few times. The CDR3 loop is CSAGTGGSGETQYF. Written as DNA, the CDR3 is TGCAGTGCTGGGACAGGGGGCAGCGGAGAGACCCAGTACTTC. The chain links TRBV20-1 to TRBJ2-5; 12 bases line up with TRBD1. V shed 5 bases, J shed 4 bases, and the junction held 5 bases outside the gene matches. Germline loops: CDR1 DFQATT, CDR2 SNEGSKA (reference sequence). The CDR3 has 14 amino acids.

This clonotype was detected many times. The CDR3 coding sequence is TGTGCCAGCAGTTTAGTGGGGGCAATCCAGCCCCAGCATTTT. This codes for CASSLVGAIQPQHF. V is TRBV12-3 or TRBV12-4 and J is TRBJ1-5, with D possibly being TRBD1 (6 bases). This CDR3 is 14 amino acids long. V was pared by 1 base and J by 7 bases, with 11 bases between.

This clonotype was counted a few times. This chain connects TRBV7-2 to TRBJ1-1; the D is unclear. In germline, CDR1 is SGHTA, CDR2 FQGNSA. The CDR3 covers 13 residues. The ends were cut back, 5 bases at V and 0 bases at J, with 7 bases in the middle. The CDR3 region is CASSPHMNTEAFF. In DNA form, the CDR3 reads TGTGCCAGCAGCCCACATATGAACACTGAAGCTTTCTTT. Filled out from reference TRBV7-2 and TRBJ1-1, the complete variable domain reads GAGVSQSPSNKVTEKGKDVELRCDPISGHTALYWYRQSLGQGLEFLIYFQGNSAPDKSGLPSDRFSAERTGGSVSTLTIQRTQQEDSAVYLCASSPHMNTEAFFGQGTRLTVV.

J is TRBJ2-5 and V is TRBV19; D may be TRBD1 (6 bases). The germline gives CDR1 LNHDA, CDR2 SQIVND (reference sequence). The V end was cut by 4 bases, the J end by 3 bases, with 9 bases between. CDR3 length: 13 residues. Here the CDR3 DNA reads TGTGCCAGTAGTAGGGGGCGCGAAGAGACCCAGTACTTC. Translation: CASSRGREETQYF.

In its sample, this clonotype was seen many times. The chain combines TRBV10-3 with TRBJ2-5, with D maybe TRBD2 (5 bases). This CDR3 has 15 amino acids. Trimming took off 3 bases at V and 1 base at J, with 12 bases between the two ends. CDR1 and CDR2 from the germline V gene are ENHRY and SYGVKD. The CDR3 sequence: CAISEQTGLQETQYF. CDR3 sequence (DNA): TGTGCCATCAGTGAACAAACCGGACTCCAAGAGACCCAGTACTTC.

Many counts were recorded for this clonotype. This rearrangement joins TRBV4-3 to TRBJ1-2; D unclear. Trimming pared 1 base from V and 6 bases from J, leaving 15 bases between. The CDR3 spans 15 residues. Germline CDR1 is LGHNA and CDR2 is YSLEER. CDR3 loop: CASSQGAGYPDGYTF. The DNA for the CDR3 is TGCGCCAGCAGCCAAGGGGCAGGCTACCCAGATGGCTACACCTTC.

This clonotype was recorded at least ten times. The chain employs TRBV12-3 or TRBV12-4 and TRBJ2-6, with unresolved D. V was pared by 5 bases and J by 5 bases, with 10 bases between. The CDR3 length is 14 residues. The chain's CDR3 is CASSRVTWANVLTF. The DNA of the CDR3 is TGTGCCAGCAGTCGAGTGACTTGGGCCAACGTCCTGACTTTC.

This clonotype was counted at least ten times. The chain employs TRBV30 and TRBJ1-4; D ambiguous. Trimming took 5 bases from V and 5 from J, leaving 12 bases between them. The length of the CDR3 is 13 residues. Looked up from germline, CDR1 is GTSNPN and CDR2 is SVGIG (reference sequence). The CDR3 loop is CAWSGQMNEKLFF. CDR3 DNA: TGTGCCTGGTCTGGGCAGATGAATGAAAAACTGTTTTTT.

This clonotype showed up many times. V is TRBV28 and J is TRBJ1-6; a weak D match, TRBD1 (5 bases). The CDR3 is made up of 15 amino acids. Germline V gives CDR1 MDHEN, CDR2 SYDVKM. V was trimmed by 3 bases and J by 10 bases, leaving 16 bases between them. CDR3 in DNA: TGTGCCAGCAGTTTTAGGCGGGGGGTTTTCTCACCCCTCCACTTT. The encoded protein is CASSFRRGVFSPLHF.

The V and J genes are TRBV20-1 and TRBJ2-4; TRBD1 might be the D (5 bases). The CDR3 is made up of 16 amino acids. V was pared by 1 base and J by 1 base, with 14 bases between. Germline values: CDR1 DFQATT, CDR2 SNEGSKA (reference sequence). CDR3 amino acids: CSARVGRVGAKNIQYF. The CDR3 region has the DNA TGCAGTGCTAGAGTTGGCAGGGTGGGGGCCAAAAACATTCAGTACTTC.

The rearrangement joins TRBV5-1 to TRBJ2-2; D unresolved. Trimming left V 1 base short and J 1 base short, with 11 bases between. Per the germline V gene, CDR1 is SGHRS and CDR2 is YFSETQ. The CDR3 loop spans 16 amino acids. Here the CDR3 reads CASSLIAGWNTGELFF. CDR3 in DNA: TGCGCCAGCAGCTTGATTGCTGGGTGGAACACCGGGGAGCTGTTTTTT.

At least ten counts were recorded for this clonotype. This chain links TRBV20-1 with TRBJ1-2; D call uncertain. Trimming removed 6 bases at V and 8 bases at J, with 13 bases between. This CDR3 has 11 amino acids. The germline V gene has CDR1 DFQATT and CDR2 SNEGSKA (reference sequence). CDR3 coding DNA: TGCAGTGCCGTTGGAGGCCGGGGCTACACCTTC. Residues: CSAVGGRGYTF.

The V call is TRBV2, the J call TRBJ2-2, with D tentatively TRBD1 (6 bases). Germline V gene data show CDR1 as SNHLY and CDR2 as FYNNEI. This CDR3 region has 14 residues. V shed 5 bases and J shed 1 base, with 8 bases lying between them. The CDR3 spells CASSQDRNTGELFF. The CDR3 DNA sequence: TGTGCCAGCAGTCAGGACAGGAACACCGGGGAGCTGTTTTTT. The variable domain in full, with the rest retrieved from reference TRBV2 and TRBJ2-2, is EPEVTQTPSHQVTQMGQEVILRCVPISNHLYFYWYRQILGQKVEFLVSFYNNEISEKSEIFDDQFSVERPDGSNFTLKIRSTKLEDSAMYFCASSQDRNTGELFFGEGSRLTVL.

V is TRBV28 and J is TRBJ1-5, with a weak D call TRBD1 (5 bases). Germline V gives CDR1 MDHEN, CDR2 SYDVKM. V was cut by 2 bases and J by 2 bases, with 10 bases left in between. This CDR3 spans 15 amino acids. As DNA, the CDR3 is TGTGCCAGCAGTTTAACGCAGGGTGGCAATCAGCCCCAGCATTTT. Its protein product is CASSLTQGGNQPQHF.

There are a few counts of this clonotype. V gene TRBV4-2 combines with J gene TRBJ1-1; the match to TRBD1 covers 10 bases. Germline-derived CDR1 and CDR2 are LGHNA and YNFKEQ. V lost 1 base to trimming and J lost 6 bases; unmatched junction nucleotides: 8. The CDR3 extends over 16 amino acids. For the CDR3, the DNA is TGTGCCAGCAGCCAAGCTATGACAGGGGGCTTGGCTGAAGCTTTCTTT. The encoded protein is CASSQAMTGGLAEAFF.

This clonotype was seen at least ten times. The chain employs TRBV7-2 and TRBJ2-7; 7 nucleotides match TRBD2. Germline CDR1 and CDR2: SGHTA and FQGNSA. This CDR3 has 14 amino acids. V gave up 7 bases and J gave up 4 bases; unmatched junction bases: 10. In DNA form, the CDR3 reads TGTGCCAGCACCTTGCGGGGGTGGGATTACGAGCAGTACTTC. Residues: CASTLRGWDYEQYF.

This clonotype appeared many times. The J gene is TRBJ1-2, the V gene TRBV29-1; D remains unclear. The CDR3 has 13 residues. CDR1 is SQVTM and CDR2 is ANQGSEA in the germline V gene. V lost 8 bases to trimming and J lost 1 base, with 14 bases between them. The CDR3 loop reads CSSSTGHNYGYTF. The CDR3 DNA follows: TGCAGCTCCTCTACCGGGCATAACTATGGCTACACCTTC.

The chain couples TRBV23-1 to TRBJ2-7; D is undetermined. TRBV23-1 is recorded as an ORF, its role being uncertain. The CDR3 totals 19 residues. Trimming left V 3 bases short and J 0 bases short, with 24 bases between. The CDR3 reads CASSQTTGPKNLHSYEQYF. CDR3 coding DNA: TGCGCCAGCAGTCAGACCACCGGGCCAAAAAACCTCCACTCCTACGAGCAGTACTTC.

The sample holds many counts of this clonotype. The V gene is TRBV18, the J gene TRBJ1-2; possible D gene TRBD1, 5 bases. Between the trimmed V and J ends, which lost 2 bases and 2 bases, there was a span of 6 bases. CDR1 and CDR2 (germline): KGHSH, LQKENI. The CDR3 has 13 residues. CDR3 protein: CASSPGGNYGYTF. The CDR3 DNA is TGTGCCAGCTCACCAGGGGGAAACTATGGCTACACCTTC. Drawing the rest from reference TRBV18 and TRBJ1-2, the complete variable domain is NAGVMQNPRHLVRRRGQEARLRCSPMKGHSHVYWYRQLPEEGLKFMVYLQKENIIDESGMPKERFSAEFPKEGPSILRIQQVVRGDSAAYFCASSPGGNYGYTFGSGTRLTVV.

This clonotype was detected only a few times. CDR3 protein: CASSSPHRGQGIRGYTF. The CDR3 DNA reads as TGTGCCAGCAGCTCGCCGCATAGGGGACAGGGGATCCGCGGCTACACCTTC. The chain employs TRBV11-2 and TRBJ1-2; 10 nucleotides line up with TRBD1. Germline trimming cut 4 bases from V and 8 bases from J; bases unmatched to any gene: 16. The CDR3 runs 17 residues. The germline gives CDR1 SGHAT, CDR2 FQNNGV. The whole variable domain, filled in from reference TRBV11-2 and TRBJ1-2, reads EAGVAQSPRYKIIEKRQSVAFWCNPISGHATLYWYQQILGQGPKLLIQFQNNGVVDDSQLPKDRFSAERLKGVDSTLKIQPAKLEDSAVYLCASSSPHRGQGIRGYTFGSGTRLTVV.